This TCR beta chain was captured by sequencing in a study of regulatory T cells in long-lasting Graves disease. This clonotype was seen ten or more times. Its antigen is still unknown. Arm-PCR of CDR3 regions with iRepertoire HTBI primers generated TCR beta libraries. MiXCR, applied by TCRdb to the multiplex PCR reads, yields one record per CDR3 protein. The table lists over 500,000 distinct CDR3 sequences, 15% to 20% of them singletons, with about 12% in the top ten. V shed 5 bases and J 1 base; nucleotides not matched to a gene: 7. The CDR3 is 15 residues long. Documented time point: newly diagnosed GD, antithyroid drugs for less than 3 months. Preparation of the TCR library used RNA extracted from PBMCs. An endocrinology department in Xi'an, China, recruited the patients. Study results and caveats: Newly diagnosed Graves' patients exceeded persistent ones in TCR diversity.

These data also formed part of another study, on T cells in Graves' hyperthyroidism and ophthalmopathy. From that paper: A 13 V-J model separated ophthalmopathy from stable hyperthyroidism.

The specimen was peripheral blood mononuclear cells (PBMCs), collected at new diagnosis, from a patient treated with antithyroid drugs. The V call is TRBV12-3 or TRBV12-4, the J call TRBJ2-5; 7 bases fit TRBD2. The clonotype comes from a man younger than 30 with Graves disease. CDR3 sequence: CASSVSGTTQETQYF. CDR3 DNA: TGTGCCAGCAGTGTATCCGGGACTACCCAAGAGACCCAGTACTTC.